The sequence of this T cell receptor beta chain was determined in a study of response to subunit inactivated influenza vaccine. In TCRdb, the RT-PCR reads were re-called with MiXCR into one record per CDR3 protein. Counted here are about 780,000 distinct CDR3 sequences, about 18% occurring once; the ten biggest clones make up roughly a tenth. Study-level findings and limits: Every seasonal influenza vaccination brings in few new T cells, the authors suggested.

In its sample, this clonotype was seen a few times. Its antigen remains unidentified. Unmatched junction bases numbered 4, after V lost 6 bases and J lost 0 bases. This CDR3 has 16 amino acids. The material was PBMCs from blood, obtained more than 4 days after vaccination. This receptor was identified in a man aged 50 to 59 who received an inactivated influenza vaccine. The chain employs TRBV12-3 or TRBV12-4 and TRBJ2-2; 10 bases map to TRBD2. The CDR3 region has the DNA TGTGCCAGCAGCCGAACTAGCGGGGCGAACACCGGGGAGCTGTTTTTT. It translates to CASSRTSGANTGELFF.